This T cell receptor beta chain originates from a study of graft-versus-host responses after intestinal transplantation (dated by TCRdb to 2020 to 2023). As for the study more broadly: Multivisceral, liver-intestinal, or isolated intestinal transplants were received by the recipients. All recipients received anti-thymocyte globulin induction followed by maintenance tacrolimus and steroids for three to four years. After intestinal transplantation, graft-versus-host and host-versus-graft alloreactive T cell clones were followed in the graft, circulation and bone marrow using bulk TCR-beta CDR3 sequencing. Alloreactive clones were identified by sequencing pre-transplant mixed lymphocyte reaction products and comparing them with unstimulated pre-transplant donor and recipient T cells. The cohort enrolled about two dozen intestinal transplant recipients, one of whom was a retransplant, and 3 patients without pretransplant specimens were excluded. Donor T cell macrochimerism was defined as a peak of at least 4% donor T cells among recipient peripheral blood mononuclear cells. Instead of going to the commercial service, samples from a few later patients were sequenced in-house on an Illumina MiSeq and processed with MiXCR.

Findings and caveats that apply to the study as a whole: GvH clones were detected in recipient bone marrow, and some appeared earlier in ileal mucosa or blood, consistent with an intestinal mucosal origin. In the allografts of patients with donor T cell macrochimerism, GvH to HvG T cell clonal ratios were high. Peak levels of circulating GvH clones were associated with declines in HvG clones early after transplant. The relatively low number and heterogeneity of intestinal transplant patients limited the conclusions.

As to this clone: This receptor's antigen is unknown. The record has no base qualities; no much larger clone is one base away.

From cysteine to phenylalanine, the CDR3 is 13 amino acids long. Left in the record is the CDR3 DNA by itself, 39 bases read in frame from the first base. Sequences SGHAT (CDR1) and FQNNGV (CDR2) are obtained from the germline V gene. Trimming removed 3 bases from V and 7 bases from J; the gene matches leave 6 bases unexplained. Library prep was done by the immunoSEQ multiplex PCR assay. For most patients, high-throughput TCR-beta CDR3 sequencing of genomic DNA was performed by Adaptive Biotechnologies. In the original analysis: TCR sequencing data were retrieved from Adaptive's ImmunoSEQ software for roughly 17 patients, whereas a few other patients were processed with MiXCR and VDJtools. CDR3 nucleotide sequences shared between donor and recipient were removed because their origin could not be assigned. To count as alloreactive, a clone needed at least 2-fold expansion over unstimulated cells and a minimum CFSE-low frequency of 0.002% (template counts) or 0.001% (read counts). Clones detected in sequenced pre-transplant spleen, lymph node, or MLR CFSE-low populations of the donor or recipient were defined as mappable. The cumulative frequency of alloreactive clones was calculated as a percentage of all sequences, weighted by copy number. Held by TCRdb, this immuneACCESS table contains in-frame sequences only and omits some clones. Under half of the omission traces to an unresolved V gene where checked; the cause of the rest is unknown. The V and J calls and clone size come from that table; D and trimming were worked out from the DNA. A total of approximately 14,000 clones appear in this sample, about 70% of them only once. Roughly 25% of the sample belongs to the ten largest clones.

Intraepithelial and lamina propria lymphocytes were isolated from graft specimens using dithiothreitol, EDTA incubations and collagenase D digestion. Bulk TCR-beta sequencing was performed on serial intestinal graft biopsy specimens collected as late as 600 days after transplant. Recombination joined TRBV11-2 with TRBJ2-7, and TRBD1 matches 7 of the central bases. The sequence derives from a human patient who received an intestinal transplant, so some T cells may come from the graft donor. Sample: ileum tissue, taken approximately 780 days after intestinal transplantation. The CDR3 corresponds to CASSLRTGVEQYF. The DNA is TGTGCCAGCAGCTTGAGGACAGGCGTAGAGCAGTACTTC.